The 19 T cell receptor beta chains given below trace back to one sample, sequenced in a study of blood T cell repertoires in COVID-19 (dated by TCRdb to 2019 to 2021). Library preparation was by the immunoSEQ multiplex PCR assay. This is the immuneACCESS table as TCRdb keeps it, with only in-frame sequences that have V and J called. A part of the clones is gone; compared with another copy, unresolved V genes explain less than half, and the rest is unexplained. For this sample there are 330,000 or so clones; about nine tenths appear just once. Under 1.2% of the sample rests with the top ten. Input material: PBMCs or T cells enriched from blood (not recorded which). These receptors came from a woman aged 25 to 39 who had been exposed to COVID-19.

The rearrangement uses TRBV19 and TRBJ2-7; tentatively, D is TRBD1 (5 bases). Germline V gene sequence: CDR1 LNHDA, CDR2 SQIVND (reference sequence). The CDR3 sequence is 15 residues long. Trimming took 1 base from V and 0 from J, leaving 10 bases between them. The CDR3 DNA sequence: TGTGCCAGTAGTATAGGACAGAAGAGCTCCTACGAGCAGTACTTC. Amino acids: CASSIGQKSSYEQYF.

V gene TRBV16 combines with J gene TRBJ2-3; a weak D match, TRBD1 (6 bases). Germline CDR1 and CDR2: KGHSY and FQNENV. The ends were cut back, 4 bases at V and 3 bases at J, with 14 bases in the middle. The CDR3 is 15 residues long. This CDR3 is CASSRNAGVTDTQYF. The DNA of the CDR3 is TGTGCCAGCAGCCGAAACGCAGGGGTTACAGATACGCAGTATTTT.

The gene calls are TRBV23-1 and TRBJ2-1, with D unresolved. TRBV23-1 carries the ORF label, with uncertain function. The CDR3 is 12 amino acids. Trimming stripped 10 bases from V and 2 bases from J, with 9 bases between. The CDR3 coding sequence is TGCGCCACCCGAGCGACCTACAATGAGCAGTTCTTC. This codes for CATRATYNEQFF.

In the case of this clone: Germline and junction disagree at one end, which may indicate a read error. The chain is built from TRBV7-7 and TRBJ2-1; 8 positions agree with TRBD2. Looked up from germline, CDR1 is SSHAT and CDR2 is FNYEAQ (reference sequence). This CDR3 is 15 amino acids long. The CDR3 DNA sequence: TGTGCTAGCAGCCGCGGGAGGTCGATAAACAATGAGCAGTTCTTC. Translation gives CASSRGRSINNEQFF.

The chain uses TRBV12-3 or TRBV12-4 and TRBJ2-7, with 8 bases fitting TRBD2. The CDR3 has 13 residues. The trim removed 7 bases at V and 6 bases at J, leaving 8 bases unmatched. CDR3 loop: CASTPGTSGEQYF. Here the CDR3 DNA reads TGTGCCAGCACCCCCGGCACTAGCGGCGAGCAGTACTTC.

The V gene is TRBV24-1, the J gene TRBJ2-2; 9 bases fit TRBD1. From germline, CDR1 is KGHDR and CDR2 SFDVKD. CDR3 length equals 16 residues. V shed 3 bases, J shed 6 bases, and the junction held 7 bases outside the gene matches. As DNA, the CDR3 is TGTGCCACCAGTGATCCCGGGACAGGGAAGGCCGGGGAGCTGTTTTTT. This encodes CATSDPGTGKAGELFF.

This chain joins TRBV4-1 and TRBJ1-3, with D possibly TRBD1 on 5 matching bases. In germline, CDR1 is MGHRA, CDR2 YSYEKL. V lost 4 bases and J 0 bases, leaving 16 bases between the germline ends. The CDR3 loop spans 17 amino acids. For the CDR3, the DNA is TGCGCCAGCAGCCTCTCCGCCGGGACTCTCTCTGGAAACACCATATATTTT. Protein: CASSLSAGTLSGNTIYF.

The chain uses TRBV7-9 and TRBJ2-7, with 12 bases lining up with TRBD2. This CDR3 has 18 amino acids. Germline V gives CDR1 SEHNR, CDR2 FQNEAQ (reference sequence). After removal of 5 bases from V and 5 bases from J, the junction contained 16 bases not matched to a gene. As DNA, the CDR3 is TGTGCCAGCAGCACAACCTCTAGCGGGAGGGCCTCCTTTGACGAGCAGTACTTC. Its protein product is CASSTTSSGRASFDEQYF.

CDR3 loop: CAWSVRQGGYGYTF. CDR3 sequence (DNA): TGTGCCTGGAGTGTGCGACAGGGGGGTTATGGCTACACCTTC. The chain employs TRBV30 and TRBJ1-2; the match to TRBD1 covers 9 bases. CDR3 length: 14 amino acids. Trimming cost V 0 bases and J 5 bases; bases outside gene matches: 4. Per the germline V gene, CDR1 is GTSNPN and CDR2 is SVGIG (reference sequence).

V is TRBV19 and J is TRBJ2-2, with D hard to call. This CDR3 contains 15 residues. Per germline, CDR1 LNHDA and CDR2 SQIVND (reference sequence). V gave up 3 bases and J gave up 8 bases, with 16 bases separating them. The CDR3 sequence is CASSISNSPLGELFF. The DNA for the CDR3 is TGTGCCAGTAGTATTTCAAACTCCCCTCTGGGGGAGCTGTTTTTT.

The gene calls are TRBV4-1 and TRBJ2-1; 10 bases map to TRBD2. Germline assignment: CDR1 MGHRA and CDR2 YSYEKL. This CDR3 spans 19 amino acids. The ends lost 3 bases at V and 8 bases at J; junction bases unmatched: 19. The CDR3 region is CASSHGLLAGVRTPYEQFF. In nucleotides, the CDR3 is TGCGCCAGCAGCCATGGGTTGCTAGCGGGAGTCCGGACCCCTTATGAGCAGTTCTTC.

The V call is TRBV10-1, the J call TRBJ2-4; TRBD2 aligns across 9 bases. The germline CDR1 and CDR2 sequences are WNHNN and SYGVQD (reference sequence). The CDR3 has 15 amino acids. The V and J ends lost 3 bases and 3 bases, in that order; junction bases with no gene match: 3. The CDR3 sequence is CASSDGGRGKNIQYF. CDR3 DNA sequence: TGCGCCAGCAGTGACGGCGGGAGGGGCAAAAACATTCAGTACTTC.

This clone has only a few counts. The rearrangement uses TRBV7-3 and TRBJ2-7; 11 bases are a match to TRBD2. Germline values: CDR1 SGHTA, CDR2 FQGTGA. Trimming removed 3 bases from V and 0 bases from J; junction bases left unmatched: 4. The CDR3 is 16 amino acids. The CDR3: CASSFRLAGTSYEQYF. Written as DNA, the CDR3 is TGTGCCAGCAGCTTTAGACTAGCGGGGACCTCCTACGAGCAGTACTTC.

The chain has TRBV9 and TRBJ2-3; tentatively, D is TRBD2 (5 bases). Trimming took off 6 bases at V and 3 bases at J, with 17 bases between the two ends. There are 15 residues in the CDR3. Germline values: CDR1 SGDLS, CDR2 YYNGEE. CDR3 sequence reads: CASTTLGVGTDTQYF. CDR3 sequence (DNA): TGTGCCAGCACTACCCTCGGGGTGGGTACAGATACGCAGTATTTT.

J is TRBJ1-2 and V is TRBV19; perhaps TRBD1 as D (6 bases). Trimming stripped 3 bases from V and 6 bases from J, with 17 bases between. CDR1 is LNHDA, CDR2 SQIVND, per germline (reference sequence). This CDR3 is 15 amino acids long. In nucleotides, the CDR3 is TGTGCCAGTAGTATTTACCTCGGGACAAATGATGGCTACACCTTC. Its protein product is CASSIYLGTNDGYTF.

This clone was observed a few times. The chain employs TRBV7-2 and TRBJ1-2, with D possibly being TRBD1 (6 bases). Germline values: CDR1 SGHTA, CDR2 FQGNSA. The V end was cut by 4 bases, the J end by 1 base, with 10 bases between. There are 14 residues in the CDR3. CDR3 nucleotide sequence: TGTGCCAGCAGCTCCCGGACAGTTAACTATGGCTACACCTTC. Translation: CASSSRTVNYGYTF.

This chain connects TRBV6-6 to TRBJ1-1; TRBD1 matches at 8 bases. Per germline, CDR1 MNHNY and CDR2 SVGAGI (reference sequence). CDR3 length: 15 amino acids. The V segment lost 4 bases and the J segment 1 base; nucleotides outside the gene matches: 5. The CDR3 region is CASSSAGTGNTEAFF. DNA of the CDR3: TGTGCCAGCAGTTCGGCCGGGACAGGGAACACTGAAGCTTTCTTT.

The J gene is TRBJ2-1, the V gene TRBV28; 8 bases agree with TRBD1. J was trimmed by 8 bases and V by 1 base; bases with no gene match: 7. The germline V gene encodes CDR1 MDHEN and CDR2 SYDVKM. This CDR3 contains 15 residues. CDR3 sequence: CASSLSTAGQDEQFF. CDR3 nucleotide sequence: TGTGCCAGCAGTTTATCCACCGCGGGACAGGATGAGCAGTTCTTC.

This rearrangement joins TRBV25-1 to TRBJ1-1; a weak D match, TRBD1 (6 bases). Trimming shortened V by 6 bases and J by 4 bases, and 15 bases separated the two germline ends. The CDR3 runs 14 residues. Germline V gene sequence: CDR1 MGHDK, CDR2 SYGVNS. The CDR3 DNA follows: TGTGCCAGCAGCCAGGGGTTGTCGGGCACTGAAGCTTTCTTT. Its protein is CASSQGLSGTEAFF.